Here is one T cell receptor (beta chain) with its context. There are 15 residues in the CDR3. The germline V and J ends were trimmed by 7 bases and 7 bases, with 20 bases remaining between them. CDR1 is LNHDA and CDR2 is SQIVND in the germline V gene (reference sequence). Source study methods: From reference gene primer amplification, estimates of nucleated cell counts were derived. Profiling relied on immunoSEQ multiplex PCR, and the TCRdb table lists in-frame clones only, not all of them. V, J and clone size are taken as reported in that table, and D and trimming were inferred from the DNA itself. Among some 390,000 clones listed, more than 85% were seen once. This record comes from a study of blood T cell repertoires in COVID-19.

Sequencing used peripheral blood. The sequence was obtained from a human donor in a cohort sampled during active COVID-19. This chain joins TRBV19 and TRBJ1-5; D is perhaps TRBD1 (5 bases). In nucleotides, the CDR3 is TGTGCCAGTAACCCGGCGGCAGGGCGTGACCAGCCCCAGCATTTT. Its protein product is CASNPAAGRDQPQHF.